The subject of this entry is one TCR beta chain. Here immunoSEQ multiplex PCR was the method, and the copy in TCRdb shows in-frame clones only, minus some. This sample has 35,000 to 45,000 clones, with 74% found just once. Germline V gene data show CDR1 as SGHTA and CDR2 as FQGNSA. The length of the CDR3 is 16 residues. With 2 bases removed from V and 4 bases from J, the gap between germline ends came to 12 bases. The data are from a study of OX40 agonist ivuxolimab in advanced cancers. Across the whole study: People who had prior anti-PD-1, anti-PD-L1 or anti-CTLA-4 therapy could take part, and under 45% had some.

The V and J genes are TRBV7-2 and TRBJ2-6; D perhaps matches TRBD1 (6 bases). Sequenced material: CD4+ or CD8+ T cells sorted from blood, taken in a trial of the OX40 agonist ivuxolimab. The sequence derives from an adult with an advanced solid tumor such as melanoma, head and neck, liver or kidney cancer. CDR3 sequence: CASSLRAGAGANVLTF. The CDR3 bases are TGTGCCAGCAGCTTACGGGCAGGGGCCGGGGCCAACGTCCTGACTTTC.